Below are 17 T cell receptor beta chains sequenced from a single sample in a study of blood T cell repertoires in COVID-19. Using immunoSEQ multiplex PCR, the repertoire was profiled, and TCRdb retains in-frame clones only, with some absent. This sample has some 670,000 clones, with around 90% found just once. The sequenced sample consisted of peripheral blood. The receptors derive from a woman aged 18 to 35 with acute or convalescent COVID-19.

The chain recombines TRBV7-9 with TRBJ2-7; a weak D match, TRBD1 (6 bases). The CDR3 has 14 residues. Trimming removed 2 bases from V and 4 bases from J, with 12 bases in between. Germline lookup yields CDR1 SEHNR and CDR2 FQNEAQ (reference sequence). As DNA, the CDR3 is TGTGCCAGCAGCTTAAAGCAGGGGCCTTACGAGCAGTACTTC. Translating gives CASSLKQGPYEQYF.

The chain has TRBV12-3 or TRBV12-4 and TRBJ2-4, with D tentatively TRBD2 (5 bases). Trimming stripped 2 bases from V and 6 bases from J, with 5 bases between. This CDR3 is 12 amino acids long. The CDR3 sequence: CASSLLANIQYF. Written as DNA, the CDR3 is TGTGCCAGCAGTTTACTAGCAAACATTCAGTACTTC.

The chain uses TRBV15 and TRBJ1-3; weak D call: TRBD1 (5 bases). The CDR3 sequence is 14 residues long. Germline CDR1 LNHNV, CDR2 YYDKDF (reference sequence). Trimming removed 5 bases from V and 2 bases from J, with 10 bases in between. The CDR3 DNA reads TGTGCCACCAGCTTAAGGGGCCCTGGAAACACCATATATTTT. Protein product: CATSLRGPGNTIYF.

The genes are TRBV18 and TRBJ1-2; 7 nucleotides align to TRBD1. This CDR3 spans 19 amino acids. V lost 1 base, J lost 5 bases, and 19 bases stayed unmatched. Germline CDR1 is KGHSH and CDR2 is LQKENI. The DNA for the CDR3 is TGTGCCAGCTCACCACTGGGGGACCTCTCCAGGGGGATTGCGTATGGCTACACCTTC. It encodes CASSPLGDLSRGIAYGYTF.

The CDR3 is CATQAGNTEAFF. The DNA of the CDR3 is TGTGCCACCCAGGCAGGAAACACTGAAGCTTTCTTT. The chain has TRBV12-3 or TRBV12-4 and TRBJ1-1; D gene unclear. This CDR3 is built from 12 residues. The V gene lost 10 bases and the J gene lost 2 bases, with 11 bases spanning the gap.

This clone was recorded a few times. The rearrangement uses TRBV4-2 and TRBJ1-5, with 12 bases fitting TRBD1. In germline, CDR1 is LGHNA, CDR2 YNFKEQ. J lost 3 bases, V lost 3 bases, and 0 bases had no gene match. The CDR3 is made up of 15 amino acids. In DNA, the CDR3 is TGTGCCAGCAGCCAGGGACAGGGGGCCAATCAGCCCCAGCATTTT. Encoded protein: CASSQGQGANQPQHF.

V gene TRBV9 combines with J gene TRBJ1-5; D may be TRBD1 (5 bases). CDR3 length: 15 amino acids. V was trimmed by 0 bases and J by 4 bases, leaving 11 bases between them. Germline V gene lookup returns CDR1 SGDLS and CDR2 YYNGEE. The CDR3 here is CASSVGPQGNQPQHF. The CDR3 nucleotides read TGTGCCAGCAGCGTAGGACCGCAGGGAAATCAGCCCCAGCATTTT.

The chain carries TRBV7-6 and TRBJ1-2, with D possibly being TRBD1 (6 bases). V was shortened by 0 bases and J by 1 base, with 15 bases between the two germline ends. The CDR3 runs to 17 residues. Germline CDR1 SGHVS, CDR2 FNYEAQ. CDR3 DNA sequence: TGTGCCAGCAGCTTAGCCAGGGGTCTTACGGATAACTATGGCTACACCTTC. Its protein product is CASSLARGLTDNYGYTF.

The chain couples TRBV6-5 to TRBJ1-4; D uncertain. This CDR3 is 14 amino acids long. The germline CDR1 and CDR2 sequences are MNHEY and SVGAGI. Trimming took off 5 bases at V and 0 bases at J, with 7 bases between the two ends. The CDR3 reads CASSRDPTNEKLFF. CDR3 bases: TGTGCCAGCAGTCGGGATCCAACTAATGAAAAACTGTTTTTT.

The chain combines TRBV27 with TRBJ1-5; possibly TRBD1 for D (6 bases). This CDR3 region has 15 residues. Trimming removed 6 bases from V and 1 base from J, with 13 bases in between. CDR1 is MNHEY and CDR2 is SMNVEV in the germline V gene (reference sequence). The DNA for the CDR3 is TGTGCCAGCAGGAGGGGGACAATGAGCAATCAGCCCCAGCATTTT. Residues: CASRRGTMSNQPQHF.

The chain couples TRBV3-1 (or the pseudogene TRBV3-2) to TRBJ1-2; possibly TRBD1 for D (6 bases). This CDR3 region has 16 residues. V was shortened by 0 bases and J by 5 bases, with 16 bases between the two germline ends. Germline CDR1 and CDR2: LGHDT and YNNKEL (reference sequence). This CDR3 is CASSQEAGGATYGYTF. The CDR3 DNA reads TGTGCCAGCAGCCAAGAAGCGGGGGGCGCCACTTATGGCTACACCTTC.

The CDR3: CASTTLPGGFGNTGELFF. The CDR3 DNA sequence: TGTGCCAGCACCACGTTGCCGGGGGGGTTTGGGAACACCGGGGAGCTGTTTTTT. The J gene is TRBJ2-2, the V gene TRBV2, with TRBD2 matching over 8 bases. J gave up 1 base and V 7 bases, and 14 bases lay outside the gene matches. The CDR3 runs 18 residues. The germline CDR1 and CDR2 sequences are SNHLY and FYNNEI.

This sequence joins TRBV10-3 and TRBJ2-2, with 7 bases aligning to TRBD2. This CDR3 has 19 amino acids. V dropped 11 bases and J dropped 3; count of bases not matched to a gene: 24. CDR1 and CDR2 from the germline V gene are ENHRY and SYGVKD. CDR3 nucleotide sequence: TGTGCCTCCCGCGGCAGGCCCACTCGAAGCGGGATGGACACCGGGGAGCTGTTTTTT. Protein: CASRGRPTRSGMDTGELFF.

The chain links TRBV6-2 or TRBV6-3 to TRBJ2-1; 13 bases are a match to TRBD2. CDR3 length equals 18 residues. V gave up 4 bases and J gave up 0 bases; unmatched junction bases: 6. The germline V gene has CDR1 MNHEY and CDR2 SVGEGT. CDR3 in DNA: TGTGCCAGCAGTTTTGACACTAGCGGGGGGGCCTCCTACAATGAGCAGTTCTTC. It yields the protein CASSFDTSGGASYNEQFF.

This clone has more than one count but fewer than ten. CDR3 nucleotides: TGTGCCATCAGTGAGGGTCTCGAGGGCAATCAGCCCCAGCATTTT. Translating it yields CAISEGLEGNQPQHF. The chain couples TRBV10-3 to TRBJ1-5; D not resolved. The V end was cut by 2 bases, the J end by 2 bases, with 10 bases between. Germline V gene sequence: CDR1 ENHRY, CDR2 SYGVKD. The CDR3 runs to 15 residues.

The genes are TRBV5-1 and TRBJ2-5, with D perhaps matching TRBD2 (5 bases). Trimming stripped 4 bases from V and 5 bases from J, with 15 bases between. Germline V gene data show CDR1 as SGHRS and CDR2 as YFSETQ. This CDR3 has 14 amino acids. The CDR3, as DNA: TGCGCCAGCAGCATGACCACGACGGGGGAGACCCAGTACTTC. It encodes CASSMTTTGETQYF.

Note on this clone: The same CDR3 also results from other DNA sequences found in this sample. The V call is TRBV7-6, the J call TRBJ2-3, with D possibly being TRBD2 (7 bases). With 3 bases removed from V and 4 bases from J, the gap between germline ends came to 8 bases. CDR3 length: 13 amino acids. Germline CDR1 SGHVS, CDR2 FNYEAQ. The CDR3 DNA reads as TGTGCCAGCAGCTTGGGGGGGCCAGATACGCAGTATTTT. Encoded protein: CASSLGGPDTQYF.